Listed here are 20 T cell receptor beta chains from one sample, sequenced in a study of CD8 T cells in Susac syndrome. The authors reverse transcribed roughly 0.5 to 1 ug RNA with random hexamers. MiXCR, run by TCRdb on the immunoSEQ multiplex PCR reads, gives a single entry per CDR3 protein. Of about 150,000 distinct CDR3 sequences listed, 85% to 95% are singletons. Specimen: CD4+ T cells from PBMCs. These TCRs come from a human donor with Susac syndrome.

The CDR3 DNA follows: TGTGCCAGCAGTTTAGGTAGTGGTAGGGAGACCCAGTACTTC. Translation: CASSLGSGRETQYF. V usage is TRBV12-3 or TRBV12-4 and J usage is TRBJ2-5; unclear D gene. The CDR3 is made up of 14 amino acids. V was shortened by 1 base and J by 5 bases, with 11 bases between the two germline ends.

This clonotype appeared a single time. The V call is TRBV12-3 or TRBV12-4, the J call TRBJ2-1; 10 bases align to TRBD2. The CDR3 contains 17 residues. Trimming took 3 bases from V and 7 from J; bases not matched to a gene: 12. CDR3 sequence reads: CASSLGTSETLRNEQFF. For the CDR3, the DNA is TGTGCCAGCAGTTTGGGGACTAGCGAAACCCTTCGGAATGAGCAGTTCTTC.

CDR3 in amino acids: CASGLGMGMETQYF. In nucleotides, the CDR3 is TGTGCTAGTGGTTTGGGCATGGGTATGGAGACCCAGTACTTC. The chain is built from TRBV12-5 and TRBJ2-5; D unclear. Germline assignment: CDR1 LGHNT and CDR2 FRNRAP. V lost 1 base to trimming and J lost 5 bases, with 11 bases between them. The CDR3 length is 14 residues.

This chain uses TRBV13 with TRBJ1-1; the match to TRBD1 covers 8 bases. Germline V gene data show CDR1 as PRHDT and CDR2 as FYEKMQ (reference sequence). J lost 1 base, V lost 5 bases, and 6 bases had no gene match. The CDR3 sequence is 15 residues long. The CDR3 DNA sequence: TGTGCCAGCAGCCTCGCCCAGGGGGCGAACACTGAAGCTTTCTTT. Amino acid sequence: CASSLAQGANTEAFF.

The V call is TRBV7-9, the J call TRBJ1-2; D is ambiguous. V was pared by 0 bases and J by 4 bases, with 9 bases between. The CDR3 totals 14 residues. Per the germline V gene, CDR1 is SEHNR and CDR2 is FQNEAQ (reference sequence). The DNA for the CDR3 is TGTGCCAGCAGCTTAGCAGGCGGTCCCTATGGCTACACCTTC. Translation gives CASSLAGGPYGYTF.

CDR3 bases: TGCAGTGCCCTCCCCGGATTGGAGACCCAGTACTTC. Translation gives CSALPGLETQYF. The J gene is TRBJ2-5, the V gene TRBV20-1; no firm D call. V was clipped by 6 bases and J by 5 bases, with 13 bases between them. The CDR3 is 12 amino acids. CDR1 is DFQATT, CDR2 SNEGSKA, per germline (reference sequence).

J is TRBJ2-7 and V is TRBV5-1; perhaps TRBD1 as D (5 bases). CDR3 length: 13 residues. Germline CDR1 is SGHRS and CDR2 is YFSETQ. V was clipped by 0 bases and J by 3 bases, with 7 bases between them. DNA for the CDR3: TGCGCCAGCAGCTTGGAGGACATCTACGAGCAGTACTTC. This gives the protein CASSLEDIYEQYF.

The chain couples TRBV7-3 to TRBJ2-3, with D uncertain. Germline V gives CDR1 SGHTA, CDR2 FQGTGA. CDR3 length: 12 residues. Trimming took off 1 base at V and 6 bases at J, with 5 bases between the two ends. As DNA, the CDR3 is TGTGCCAGCAGCTTAAACTTGGATACGCAGTATTTT. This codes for CASSLNLDTQYF.

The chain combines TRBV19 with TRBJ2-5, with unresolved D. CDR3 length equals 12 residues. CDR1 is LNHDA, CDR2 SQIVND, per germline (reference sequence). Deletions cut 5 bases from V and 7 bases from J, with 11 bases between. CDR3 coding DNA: TGTGCCAGTAGTTCACAGACTGGGACCCAGTACTTC. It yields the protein CASSSQTGTQYF.

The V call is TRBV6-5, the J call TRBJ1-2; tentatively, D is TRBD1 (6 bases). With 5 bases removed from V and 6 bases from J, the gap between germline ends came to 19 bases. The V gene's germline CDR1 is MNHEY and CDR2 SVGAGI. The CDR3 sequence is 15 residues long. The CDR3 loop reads CASSADLVTGNGYTF. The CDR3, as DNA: TGTGCCAGCAGTGCGGACCTTGTGACAGGAAATGGCTACACCTTC.

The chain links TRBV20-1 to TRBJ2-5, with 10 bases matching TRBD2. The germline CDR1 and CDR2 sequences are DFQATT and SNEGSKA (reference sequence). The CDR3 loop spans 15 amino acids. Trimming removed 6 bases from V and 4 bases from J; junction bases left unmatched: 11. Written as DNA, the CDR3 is TGCAGTGCGGCGGAACTAGCGGGGAGGGGAGAGACCCAGTACTTC. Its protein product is CSAAELAGRGETQYF.

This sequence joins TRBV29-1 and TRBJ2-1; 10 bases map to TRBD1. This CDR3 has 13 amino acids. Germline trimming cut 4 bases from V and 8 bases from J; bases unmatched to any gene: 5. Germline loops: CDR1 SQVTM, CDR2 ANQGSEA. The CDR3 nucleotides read TGCAGCGTTGGACAGGGGGCAGCGGATGAGCAGTTCTTC. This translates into CSVGQGAADEQFF.

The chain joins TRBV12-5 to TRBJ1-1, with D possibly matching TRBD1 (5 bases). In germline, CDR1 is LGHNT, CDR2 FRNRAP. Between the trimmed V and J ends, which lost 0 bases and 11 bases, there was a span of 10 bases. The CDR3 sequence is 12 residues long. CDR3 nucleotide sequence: TGTGCTAGTGGTTTGGTACGGGGGAAGGCTTTCTTT. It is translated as CASGLVRGKAFF.

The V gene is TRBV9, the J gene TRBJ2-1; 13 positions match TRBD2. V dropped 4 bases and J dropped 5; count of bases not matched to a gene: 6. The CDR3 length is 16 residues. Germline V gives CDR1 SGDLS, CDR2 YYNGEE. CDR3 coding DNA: TGTGCCAGCAGCTTCCAGACTAGCGGGGGGCACAATGAGCAGTTCTTC. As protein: CASSFQTSGGHNEQFF.

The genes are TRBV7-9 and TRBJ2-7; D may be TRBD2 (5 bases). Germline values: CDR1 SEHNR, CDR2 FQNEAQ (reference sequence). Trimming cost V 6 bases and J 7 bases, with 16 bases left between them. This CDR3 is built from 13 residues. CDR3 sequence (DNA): TGTGCCAGCAGACTGGACGGGAATTGGGAGCAGTACTTC. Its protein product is CASRLDGNWEQYF.

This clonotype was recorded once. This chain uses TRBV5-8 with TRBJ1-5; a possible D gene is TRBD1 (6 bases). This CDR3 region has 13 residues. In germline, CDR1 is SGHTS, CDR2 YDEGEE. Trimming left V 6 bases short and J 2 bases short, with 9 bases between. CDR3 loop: CASNGQRNQPQHF. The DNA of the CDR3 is TGTGCCAGCAACGGACAGCGCAATCAGCCCCAGCATTTT.

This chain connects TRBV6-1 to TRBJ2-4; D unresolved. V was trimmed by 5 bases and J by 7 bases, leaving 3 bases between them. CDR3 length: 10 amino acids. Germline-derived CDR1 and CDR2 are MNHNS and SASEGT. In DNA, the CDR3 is TGTGCCAGCAGTCATAACATTCAGTACTTC. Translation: CASSHNIQYF.

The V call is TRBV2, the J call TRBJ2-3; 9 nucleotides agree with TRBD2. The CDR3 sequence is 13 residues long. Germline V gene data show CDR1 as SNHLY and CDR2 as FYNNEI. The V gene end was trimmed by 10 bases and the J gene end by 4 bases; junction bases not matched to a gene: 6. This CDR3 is CATPTSGSDTQYF. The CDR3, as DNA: TGTGCCACCCCGACTAGCGGCTCAGATACGCAGTATTTT.

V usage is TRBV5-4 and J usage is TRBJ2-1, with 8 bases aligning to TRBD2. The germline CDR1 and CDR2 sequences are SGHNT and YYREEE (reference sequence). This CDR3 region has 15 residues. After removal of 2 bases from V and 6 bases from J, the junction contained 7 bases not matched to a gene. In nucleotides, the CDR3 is TGTGCCAGCAGCTTCGCGGGGGGCCCCCGCAATGAGCAGTTCTTC. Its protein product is CASSFAGGPRNEQFF. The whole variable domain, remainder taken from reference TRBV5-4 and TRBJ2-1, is ETGVTQSPTHLIKTRGQQVTLRCSSQSGHNTVSWYQQALGQGPQFIFQYYREEENGRGNFPPRFSGLQFPNYSSELNVNALELDDSALYLCASSFAGGPRNEQFFGPGTRLTVL.

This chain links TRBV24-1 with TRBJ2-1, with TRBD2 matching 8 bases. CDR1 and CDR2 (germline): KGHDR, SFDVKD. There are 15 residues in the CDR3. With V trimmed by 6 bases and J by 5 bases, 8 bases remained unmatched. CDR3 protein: CATSLSGLDHNEQFF. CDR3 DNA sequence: TGTGCCACCAGTCTCTCGGGACTAGACCACAATGAGCAGTTCTTC.